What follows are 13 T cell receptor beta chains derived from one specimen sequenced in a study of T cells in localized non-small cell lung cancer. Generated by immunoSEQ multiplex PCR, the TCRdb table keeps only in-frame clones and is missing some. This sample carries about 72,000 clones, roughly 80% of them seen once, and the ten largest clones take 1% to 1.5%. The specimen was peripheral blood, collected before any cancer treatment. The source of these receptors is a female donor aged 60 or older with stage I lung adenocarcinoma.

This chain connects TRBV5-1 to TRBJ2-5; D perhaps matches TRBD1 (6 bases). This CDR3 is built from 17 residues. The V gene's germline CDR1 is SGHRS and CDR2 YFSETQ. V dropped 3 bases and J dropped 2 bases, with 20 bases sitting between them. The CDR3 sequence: CASSWLATDSFQETQYF. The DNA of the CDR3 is TGCGCCAGCAGCTGGCTCGCTACGGACAGCTTTCAAGAGACCCAGTACTTC.

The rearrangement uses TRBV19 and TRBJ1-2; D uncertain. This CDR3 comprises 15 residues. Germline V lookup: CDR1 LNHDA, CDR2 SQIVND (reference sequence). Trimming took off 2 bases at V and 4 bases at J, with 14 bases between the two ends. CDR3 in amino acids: CASSIPPPAIYGYTF. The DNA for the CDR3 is TGTGCCAGTAGTATACCCCCCCCGGCAATCTATGGCTACACCTTC.

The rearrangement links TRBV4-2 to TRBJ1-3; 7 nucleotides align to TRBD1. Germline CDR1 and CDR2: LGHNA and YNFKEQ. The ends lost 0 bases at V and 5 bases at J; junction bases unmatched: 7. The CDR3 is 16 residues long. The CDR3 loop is CASSQEQQGSRNTIYF. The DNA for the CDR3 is TGTGCCAGCAGCCAAGAGCAACAGGGGAGCCGAAACACCATATATTTT.

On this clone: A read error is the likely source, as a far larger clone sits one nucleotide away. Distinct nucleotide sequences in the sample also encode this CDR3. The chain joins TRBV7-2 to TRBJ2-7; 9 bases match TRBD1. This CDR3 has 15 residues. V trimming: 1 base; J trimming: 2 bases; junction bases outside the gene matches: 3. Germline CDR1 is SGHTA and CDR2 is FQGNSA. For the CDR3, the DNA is TGTGCCAGCAGCTTAGTGGGACAGGGCACCTACGAGCAGTACTTC. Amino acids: CASSLVGQGTYEQYF.

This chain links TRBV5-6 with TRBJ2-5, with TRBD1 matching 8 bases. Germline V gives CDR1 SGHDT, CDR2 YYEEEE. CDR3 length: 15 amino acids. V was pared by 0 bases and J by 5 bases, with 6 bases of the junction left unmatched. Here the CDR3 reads CASSLVAGGPETQYF. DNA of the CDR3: TGTGCCAGCAGCTTGGTGGCAGGGGGCCCTGAGACCCAGTACTTC. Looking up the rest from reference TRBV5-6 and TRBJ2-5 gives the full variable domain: DAGVTQSPTHLIKTRGQQVTLRCSPKSGHDTVSWYQQALGQGPQFIFQYYEEEERQRGNFPDRFSGHQFPNYSSELNVNALLLGDSALYLCASSLVAGGPETQYFGPGTRLLVL.

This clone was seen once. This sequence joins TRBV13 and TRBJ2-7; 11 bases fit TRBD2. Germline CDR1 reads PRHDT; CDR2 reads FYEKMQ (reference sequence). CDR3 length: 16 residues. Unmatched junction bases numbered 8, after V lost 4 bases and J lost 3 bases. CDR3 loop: CASSSTTSGKLYEQYF. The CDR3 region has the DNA TGTGCCAGCAGCTCCACGACTAGCGGGAAACTCTACGAGCAGTACTTC.

CDR3 DNA: TGTGCCAGCAGCTTGTCGGGCGGGGGAGCCTACGAGCAGTACTTC. Translating gives CASSLSGGGAYEQYF. The chain combines TRBV7-2 with TRBJ2-7; TRBD2 aligns across 7 bases. This CDR3 contains 15 residues. Looked up from germline, CDR1 is SGHTA and CDR2 is FQGNSA. V gave up 3 bases and J gave up 2 bases; unmatched junction bases: 7.

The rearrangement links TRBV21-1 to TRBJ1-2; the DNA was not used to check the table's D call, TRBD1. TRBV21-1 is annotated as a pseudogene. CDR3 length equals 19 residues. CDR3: CASSKGDGTRDKANYGYTF. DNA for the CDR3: TGTGCCAGCAGCAAAGGGGACGGGACAAGGGATAAAGCTAACTATGGCTACACCTTC.

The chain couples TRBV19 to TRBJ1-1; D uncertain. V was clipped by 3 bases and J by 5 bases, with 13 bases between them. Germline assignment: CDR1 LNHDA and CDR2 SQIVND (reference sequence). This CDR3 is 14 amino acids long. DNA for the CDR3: TGTGCCAGTAGTATCTATGGGGTGCCTACTGAAGCTTTCTTT. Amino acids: CASSIYGVPTEAFF.

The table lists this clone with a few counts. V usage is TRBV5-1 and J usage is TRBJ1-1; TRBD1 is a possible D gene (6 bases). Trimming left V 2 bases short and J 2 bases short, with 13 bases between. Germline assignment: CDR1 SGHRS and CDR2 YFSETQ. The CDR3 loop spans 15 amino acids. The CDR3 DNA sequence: TGCGCCAGCAGCTTTCAACAGGGAGGAAACACTGAAGCTTTCTTT. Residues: CASSFQQGGNTEAFF.

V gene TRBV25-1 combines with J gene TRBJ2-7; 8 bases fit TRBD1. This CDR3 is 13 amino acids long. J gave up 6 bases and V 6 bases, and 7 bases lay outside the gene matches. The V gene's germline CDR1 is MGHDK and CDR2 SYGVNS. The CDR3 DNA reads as TGTGCCAGCAGGAGGACAGGGTCAGGCGAGCAGTACTTC. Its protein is CASRRTGSGEQYF.

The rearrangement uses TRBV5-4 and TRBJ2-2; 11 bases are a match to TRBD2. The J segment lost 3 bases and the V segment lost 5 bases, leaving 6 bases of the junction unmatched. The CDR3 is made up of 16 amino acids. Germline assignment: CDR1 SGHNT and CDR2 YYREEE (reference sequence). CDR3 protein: CASRNGTSGYTGELFF. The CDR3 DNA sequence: TGTGCCAGCAGAAATGGGACTAGCGGATACACCGGGGAGCTGTTTTTT.

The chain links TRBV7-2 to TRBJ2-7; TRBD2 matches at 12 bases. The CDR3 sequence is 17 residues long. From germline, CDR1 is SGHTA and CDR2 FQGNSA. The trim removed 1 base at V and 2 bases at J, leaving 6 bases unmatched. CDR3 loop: CASSLELAGGKAYEQYF. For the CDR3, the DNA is TGTGCCAGCAGCTTAGAACTAGCGGGAGGAAAAGCCTACGAGCAGTACTTC.